This TCR beta chain comes out of a study of T cells after somatic rescue of genetic block. Method: immunoSEQ multiplex PCR; TCRdb's copy keeps in-frame clones and lacks some. Of 60,000 to 90,000 clones detected, approximately 91% appear once; the ten largest clones hold roughly 2.8%. Per the germline V gene, CDR1 is SGHTA and CDR2 is FQGNSA. V shed 5 bases, J shed 1 base, and the junction held 9 bases outside the gene matches. The CDR3 sequence is 16 residues long. Sequencing input: peripheral blood mononuclear cells (PBMCs). The TCR originated in a man aged 30 to 39. The chain links TRBV7-2 to TRBJ2-3; 7 bases are a match to TRBD2. CDR3: CASSHPSAGGTDTQYF. The DNA of the CDR3 is TGTGCCAGCAGCCATCCCTCGGCGGGGGGCACAGATACGCAGTATTTT. The whole variable domain, filled in from reference TRBV7-2 and TRBJ2-3, reads GAGVSQSPSNKVTEKGKDVELRCDPISGHTALYWYRQSLGQGLEFLIYFQGNSAPDKSGLPSDRFSAERTGGSVSTLTIQRTQQEDSAVYLCASSHPSAGGTDTQYFGPGTRLTVL.